A selection of T cell receptor beta chains follows, all from one sample in a study of cytomegalovirus exposure and HLA in healthy donors. Produced via immunoSEQ multiplex PCR; TCRdb's table is partial and in-frame only. The sample includes more than 150,000 clones, roughly 90% seen only once; the top ten take more than 0.2%. The sample taken for sequencing was PBMCs. The source is a girl in the first two years of life in good health and CMV-seronegative. The CDR3 runs from the conserved cysteine through the conserved F or W. Each record gives: J gene, clone size, V gene, D gene, CDR3 DNA, CDR3 protein. D genes are given only for firm matches. A row's size may be missing; if present it is once, few, many or a size class.

TRBJ2-7 | NA | TRBV4-1 | TRBD1 | TGCGCCAGCAGCCCAGGGACAGCCGACAGCTCCTACGAGCAGTACTTC | CASSPGTADSSYEQYF
TRBJ1-2 | few | TRBV6-5 | TRBD1 | TGTGCCAGCAGAGGACAGGGAACGGGCTATGGCTACACCTTC | CASRGQGTGYGYTF
TRBJ2-1 | NA | TRBV7-9 | TRBD2 | TGTTCCAGCAGCACCGATCGCTCTAGCGGGAGAATCTTC | CSSSTDRSSGRIF
TRBJ2-5 | NA | TRBV5-1 | NA | TGCGCCAGCAGACTTAGGAGGGATCCTAGGGAGACCCAGTACTTC | CASRLRRDPRETQYF
TRBJ2-1 | NA | TRBV6-5 | NA | TGTGCCAGCAGTTCTAGCAATGAGCAGTTCTTC | CASSSSNEQFF
TRBJ2-3 | few | TRBV2 | NA | TGTGCCAGCAGTGCCGACTTACGCACAGATACGCAGTATTTT | CASSADLRTDTQYF
TRBJ1-2 | NA | TRBV6-5 | TRBD1 | TGTGCCAGCAGACAGGGGTATTATGGCTACACCTTC | CASRQGYYGYTF
TRBJ1-4 | NA | TRBV30 | NA | TGTGCCTGGGAACGGACAGTATCCGAAAAACTGTTTTTT | CAWERTVSEKLFF
TRBJ1-5 | NA | TRBV12-5 | NA | TGTGCTAGTGGCCTGCAGATACCCCGATATAGCAATCAGCCCCAGCATTTT | CASGLQIPRYSNQPQHF
TRBJ2-3 | NA | TRBV29-1 | NA | TGCAGCGTTGAACAGGGGGGCACTAGCACAGATACGCAGTATTTT | CSVEQGGTSTDTQYF
TRBJ2-5 | NA | TRBV5-1 | TRBD2 | TGCGCCAGCAGTCACACTAGCGGGAGGCGGGGAGAGACCCAGTACTTC | CASSHTSGRRGETQYF
TRBJ1-2 | NA | TRBV6-1 | NA | TGTGCCAGCAGTGGGGGGACACTCTATGGCTACACCTTC | CASSGGTLYGYTF
TRBJ2-1 | NA | TRBV15 | NA | TGTGCCACCAGCAGAGTAGCGGCTGAGCAGTTCTTC | CATSRVAAEQFF
TRBJ1-6 | NA | TRBV2 | NA | TGTGCCAGCGGTAGTACCTCCTATAATTCACCCCTCCACTTT | CASGSTSYNSPLHF
TRBJ1-5 | NA | TRBV19 | NA | TGTGCCAGTACGGTCGATAGCAATCAGCCCCAGCATTTT | CASTVDSNQPQHF
TRBJ1-1 | NA | TRBV7-9 | NA | TGTGCCAGCAGCTTATCTCACAGGGAAAATTCTGAAGCTTTCTTT | CASSLSHRENSEAFF
TRBJ2-7 | NA | TRBV10-3 | NA | TGTGCCATCAGTGAGTTACAGGGGAGGAACGAGCAGTACTTC | CAISELQGRNEQYF
TRBJ2-2 | NA | TRBV5-1 | TRBD1 | TGCGCCAGCGGGGACAGGGGGCGAAACACCGGGGAGCTGTTTTTT | CASGDRGRNTGELFF